This is a list of T cell receptor beta chains from one sample in a study of shared clonotypes between healthy human individuals. Data came from immunoSEQ multiplex PCR; TCRdb stores just in-frame clones and leaves some out. This table holds roughly 1.5 million clones, roughly 98% found once. The sequencing sample was made of naive CD4+ T cells sorted from blood. These receptors came from a young man in good health. Each CDR3 is given with its conserved first and last residue. A D gene is named only where the DNA matches it firmly. For some rows the clone size is stated as once, few or many, or as a class when expanded; others skip it.

clone_size: -
j_call: TRBJ1-3
v_call: TRBV14
d_call: -
cdr3_nt: TGTGCCAGCAGTCACTCGCGGTACACCATATATTTT
cdr3_aa: CASSHSRYTIYF

clone_size: -
j_call: TRBJ2-7
v_call: TRBV10-3
d_call: -
cdr3_nt: TGTGCCATCAGTGATAGAGGGCCGAGCTACGAGCAGTACTTC
cdr3_aa: CAISDRGPSYEQYF

clone_size: -
j_call: TRBJ1-3
v_call: TRBV6-1
d_call: -
cdr3_nt: TGTGCCAGCAACCCACGGTCCGGAAACACCATATATTTT
cdr3_aa: CASNPRSGNTIYF

clone_size: -
j_call: TRBJ1-2
v_call: TRBV5-4
d_call: TRBD1
cdr3_nt: TGTGCCAGCAGCCCGAAGGGACAGGGGCCGCCCCGGTTTGATGGCTACACCTTC
cdr3_aa: CASSPKGQGPPRFDGYTF

clone_size: -
j_call: TRBJ2-1
v_call: TRBV5-5
d_call: -
cdr3_nt: TGTGCCAGCAGCCGAAGGCCCGAATCGGGGTATGAGCAGTTCTTC
cdr3_aa: CASSRRPESGYEQFF

clone_size: -
j_call: TRBJ2-7
v_call: TRBV18
d_call: TRBD1
cdr3_nt: TGTGCCAGCTCAACCGGGACAGGGGCTTACGAGCAGTACTTC
cdr3_aa: CASSTGTGAYEQYF

clone_size: -
j_call: TRBJ2-7
v_call: TRBV10-3
d_call: TRBD1
cdr3_nt: TGTGCCATCAGTGAGTTACCGGGCGGACAGGGTTTGGAGCAGTACTTC
cdr3_aa: CAISELPGGQGLEQYF

clone_size: -
j_call: TRBJ1-1
v_call: TRBV9
d_call: -
cdr3_nt: TGTGCCAGCAGCGGAGCGGGGGGCGGAAACACTGAAGCTTTCTTT
cdr3_aa: CASSGAGGGNTEAFF

clone_size: -
j_call: TRBJ1-1
v_call: TRBV27
d_call: -
cdr3_nt: TGTGCCAGCAACTCCAGGTCCGGACATTCGGCTTTCTTT
cdr3_aa: CASNSRSGHSAFF

clone_size: -
j_call: TRBJ1-5
v_call: TRBV28
d_call: TRBD1
cdr3_nt: TGTGCCAGCAGTGGCTCGGGACAGGCGTACAATCAGCCCCAGCATTTT
cdr3_aa: CASSGSGQAYNQPQHF

clone_size: once
j_call: TRBJ2-3
v_call: TRBV11-3
d_call: TRBD2
cdr3_nt: TGTGCCAGCAGAGGAGCGGGAGACGAGCAGTATTTT
cdr3_aa: CASRGAGDEQYF

clone_size: -
j_call: TRBJ1-4
v_call: TRBV25-1
d_call: -
cdr3_nt: TGTGCCAGCTCTAAAAGGGGGGCTAATGAAAAACTGTTTTTT
cdr3_aa: CASSKRGANEKLFF

clone_size: -
j_call: TRBJ2-1
v_call: TRBV6-1
d_call: -
cdr3_nt: TGTGCCAGCAGTGAGCGGGCCCCCCTCAATGAGCAGTTCTTC
cdr3_aa: CASSERAPLNEQFF

clone_size: -
j_call: TRBJ2-2
v_call: TRBV7-9
d_call: TRBD2
cdr3_nt: TGTGCCACCGGTCCGGGACTAGCGGGATTCGGGACCGGGGAGCTGTTTTTT
cdr3_aa: CATGPGLAGFGTGELFF

clone_size: -
j_call: TRBJ1-5
v_call: TRBV6-1
d_call: -
cdr3_nt: TGTGCCAGCAGTGCCCAGACATCTTGGGGGAATCAGCCCCAGCATTTT
cdr3_aa: CASSAQTSWGNQPQHF

clone_size: once
j_call: TRBJ2-7
v_call: TRBV5-5
d_call: -
cdr3_nt: TGTGCCAGCAGCTTGAGGCCAGGGATGTACGAGCAGTACTTC
cdr3_aa: CASSLRPGMYEQYF

clone_size: -
j_call: TRBJ2-3
v_call: TRBV5-6
d_call: TRBD2
cdr3_nt: TGTGCCAGCAGCTCGACTAGCGGGACCACAGATACGCAGTATTTT
cdr3_aa: CASSSTSGTTDTQYF

clone_size: once
j_call: TRBJ1-1
v_call: TRBV5-1
d_call: TRBD1
cdr3_nt: TGCGCCAGCAGCACACCAGGGCCGGGACAGGGGGCGAGGACTGAAGCTTTCTTT
cdr3_aa: CASSTPGPGQGARTEAFF

clone_size: -
j_call: TRBJ1-1
v_call: TRBV18
d_call: TRBD1
cdr3_nt: TGTGCCAGCTCAGCTAAACAGGGGGCGAGTACTGAAGCTTTCTTT
cdr3_aa: CASSAKQGASTEAFF

clone_size: -
j_call: TRBJ2-1
v_call: TRBV29-1
d_call: TRBD2
cdr3_nt: TGCAGCACAAAGAGTAGCGGGGGCTCCTACAATGAGCAGTTCTTC
cdr3_aa: CSTKSSGGSYNEQFF

clone_size: -
j_call: TRBJ2-1
v_call: TRBV29-1
d_call: -
cdr3_nt: TGCAGCGAAGCTATCCAAGTCGGGGCCTACAATGAGCAGTTCTTC
cdr3_aa: CSEAIQVGAYNEQFF

clone_size: -
j_call: TRBJ2-3
v_call: TRBV25-1
d_call: -
cdr3_nt: TGTGCCAGCAGTGAAAGTGAGGGAGTCGGCACAGATACGCAGTATTTT
cdr3_aa: CASSESEGVGTDTQYF

clone_size: -
j_call: TRBJ1-5
v_call: TRBV6-1
d_call: -
cdr3_nt: TGTGCCAGCAGTGAGGGAGGTAATCAGCCCCAGCATTTT
cdr3_aa: CASSEGGNQPQHF

clone_size: -
j_call: TRBJ2-2
v_call: TRBV5-4
d_call: TRBD1
cdr3_nt: TGTGCCAGCAGCGCAGGGACAGGGGGCCCACCCCGGGAGCTGTTTTTT
cdr3_aa: CASSAGTGGPPRELFF

clone_size: -
j_call: TRBJ2-3
v_call: TRBV6-5
d_call: -
cdr3_nt: TGTGCCAGCAGTTACAGCCAGTACCTGGGTACGCAGTATTTT
cdr3_aa: CASSYSQYLGTQYF

clone_size: -
j_call: TRBJ2-7
v_call: TRBV7-9
d_call: TRBD2
cdr3_nt: TGTGCCAGCACCGCTAGCGGGGGACGGTACGAGCAGTACTTC
cdr3_aa: CASTASGGRYEQYF